Reported below is one TCR beta chain. This entry comes from a study of control samples from healthy donors and cancer patients. Germline CDR1 LNHDA, CDR2 SQIVND (reference sequence). The CDR3 is 14 amino acids. V lost 7 bases and J lost 1, with 13 bases in between. Assay used: immunoSEQ multiplex PCR; TCRdb lists only in-frame clones, some missing. The repertoire holds about 79,000 clones, with approximately 94% as singletons. The V gene is TRBV19, the J gene TRBJ1-1; unclear D gene. The sequence came from a woman aged 40 to 50 with lung cancer. Material for sequencing was PBMCs. CDR3 DNA sequence: TGTGCCAGTAAACCGGGAGGAACGAACACTGAAGCTTTCTTT. This codes for CASKPGGTNTEAFF.